This passage covers 22 T cell receptor beta chains from one sample sequenced in a study of CXCR3-negative and CXCR3-positive naive CD8 T cells. Via 5' RACE with UMI labels, TRB cDNA libraries were prepared. TCRdb re-called the 5' RACE reads; every CDR3 protein appears as one record, without DNA. This table lists 100,000 to 150,000 distinct CDR3 sequences. Specimen: naive CXCR3- CD8+ T cells from blood. Subset defined: CD45RO-CCR7+CD27+CD95- naive CD8+ T cells lacking CXCR3 (TNR3-). These receptors all come from a human donor in good health. Some clones in this sample may be carry-over from other donors' samples.

V gene TRBV7-3 combines with J gene TRBJ2-2; TCRdb's D call of TRBD2 is untestable without DNA. Germline-derived CDR1 and CDR2 are SGHTA and FQGTGA. The CDR3 contains 16 residues. The CDR3 region is CASSFLAGDYTGELFF.

V usage is TRBV23-1 and J usage is TRBJ1-4. TRBV23-1 is treated as an ORF (open reading frame) with a function not yet certain. The CDR3 is 18 amino acids. This CDR3 reads CASSQLERGPATNEKLFF.

The rearrangement joins TRBV6-5 to TRBJ1-2; the TCRdb D gene call, TRBD1, has no DNA to confirm it. Germline V lookup: CDR1 MNHEY, CDR2 SVGAGI. This CDR3 is built from 11 residues. This chain's CDR3 is CASSYPPGQFF.

This rearrangement joins TRBV29-1 to TRBJ2-1; TCRdb reports TRBD2, a call that lacks DNA to check it against. The CDR3 totals 19 residues. The germline V gene encodes CDR1 SQVTM and CDR2 ANQGSEA. The CDR3 sequence is CSVESYLAGGVSSYNEQFF.

This chain connects TRBV3-1 to TRBJ2-1; TCRdb's D gene call, TRBD2, goes unchecked for lack of DNA. Germline CDR1 is LGHDT and CDR2 is YNNKEL (reference sequence). The CDR3 sequence is 20 residues long. The CDR3 sequence is CASSQSGWDSGASSYNEQFF.

This rearrangement joins TRBV11-2 to TRBJ2-7; the D gene TCRdb calls, TRBD1, cannot be checked with no DNA. CDR1 is SGHAT and CDR2 is FQNNGV in the germline V gene. This CDR3 is built from 14 residues. CDR3 loop: CATRPGKGAYEQYF.

V gene TRBV5-1 combines with J gene TRBJ2-5; TCRdb's D call of TRBD1 is untestable without DNA. The CDR3 consists of 17 residues. CDR1 is SGHRS, CDR2 YFSETQ, per germline. CDR3 loop: CASSLNYGGDRQETQYF.

The chain combines TRBV29-1 with TRBJ1-2; TCRdb's D gene call, TRBD1, goes unchecked for lack of DNA. This CDR3 has 15 amino acids. CDR1 is SQVTM, CDR2 ANQGSEA, per germline. This chain's CDR3 is CSVRGDSEQGIGYTF. Looking up the rest from reference TRBV29-1 and TRBJ1-2 gives the full variable domain: SAVISQKPSRDICQRGTSLTIQCQVDSQVTMMFWYRQQPGQSLTLIATANQGSEATYESGFVIDKFPISRPNLTFSTLTVSNMSPEDSSIYLCSVRGDSEQGIGYTFGSGTRLTVV.

CDR3 loop: CASSSGTSALGEQFF. This rearrangement joins TRBV21-1 to TRBJ2-1; TCRdb reports TRBD2, a call that lacks DNA to check it against. TRBV21-1 constitutes a pseudogene. CDR3 length: 15 residues.

The genes are TRBV10-1 and TRBJ1-6; with no DNA, the TCRdb D assignment of TRBD1 cannot be verified. CDR1 WNHNN and CDR2 SYGVQD come from the germline V gene (reference sequence). This CDR3 is 16 amino acids long. CDR3 residues: CASSEDRDLYNSPLHF.

The chain employs TRBV4-2 and TRBJ2-5; TCRdb designates TRBD2, a call that cannot be tested without DNA. Germline values: CDR1 LGHNA, CDR2 YNFKEQ. This CDR3 comprises 16 residues. CDR3 in amino acids: CASSSKSGGARETQYF.

The rearrangement joins TRBV9 to TRBJ2-3; as DNA is missing, the TRBD2 call by TCRdb cannot be tested. The CDR3 runs 15 residues. Germline values: CDR1 SGDLS, CDR2 YYNGEE. The CDR3 here is CASNTAGGPADTQYF.

The V call is TRBV9, the J call TRBJ2-1; the TRBD2 assignment by TCRdb is unverifiable without DNA. The CDR3 totals 17 residues. The germline V gene has CDR1 SGDLS and CDR2 YYNGEE. This chain's CDR3 is CASSVRGRAGGLNEQFF.

The gene calls are TRBV27 and TRBJ1-2; absent DNA, TCRdb's TRBD1 call cannot be checked. CDR3 length: 14 amino acids. Germline V gives CDR1 MNHEY, CDR2 SMNVEV (reference sequence). CDR3 sequence: CASSFQGQLYGYTF.

This chain connects TRBV2 to TRBJ2-7. Per the germline V gene, CDR1 is SNHLY and CDR2 is FYNNEI. CDR3 size: 14 residues. This chain's CDR3 is CASSDRGFRHEQYF.

The chain combines TRBV12-3 or TRBV12-4 with TRBJ1-2; TCRdb's D gene call, TRBD1, goes unchecked for lack of DNA. The CDR3 runs to 13 residues. The CDR3: CASSFGQAGGYTF.

The V gene is TRBV5-1, the J gene TRBJ2-7. Germline assignment: CDR1 SGHRS and CDR2 YFSETQ. The CDR3 has 15 amino acids. The CDR3 protein is CASTLETGAPYEQYF. The variable domain in full, with the rest retrieved from reference TRBV5-1 and TRBJ2-7, is KAGVTQTPRYLIKTRGQQVTLSCSPISGHRSVSWYQQTPGQGLQFLFEYFSETQRNKGNFPGRFSGRQFSNSRSEMNVSTLELGDSALYLCASTLETGAPYEQYFGPGTRLTVT.

The rearrangement links TRBV6-5 to TRBJ2-3. Germline V CDR1 and CDR2: MNHEY, SVGAGI. This CDR3 has 13 residues. CDR3 residues: CASSYYDTDTQYF.

The chain has TRBV29-1 and TRBJ2-1; TCRdb reports TRBD2, a call that lacks DNA to check it against. Germline-derived CDR1 and CDR2 are SQVTM and ANQGSEA. The CDR3 covers 14 residues. CDR3: CSVARGSTVNEQFF.

The chain recombines TRBV20-1 with TRBJ1-1; the D gene TCRdb calls, TRBD1, cannot be checked with no DNA. The CDR3 extends over 13 amino acids. The germline gives CDR1 DFQATT, CDR2 SNEGSKA (reference sequence). CDR3 residues: CSAQGVKNTEAFF.

The chain employs TRBV15 and TRBJ2-2. The length of the CDR3 is 14 residues. CDR1 LNHNV and CDR2 YYDKDF come from the germline V gene (reference sequence). The CDR3 reads CATSRGATTGELFF.

The J gene is TRBJ2-2, the V gene TRBV13. Germline values: CDR1 PRHDT, CDR2 FYEKMQ (reference sequence). There are 13 residues in the CDR3. The CDR3 sequence: CASSLAYTGELFF.